Sequencing of this TCR beta chain was carried out in a study of blood T cell repertoires in COVID-19. Overall study context: From the United States, Italy and Spain came samples of acute and convalescent COVID-19.

V was shortened by 1 base and J by 5 bases, with 12 bases between the two germline ends. Per the germline V gene, CDR1 is LNHDA and CDR2 is SQIVND (reference sequence). This CDR3 spans 14 amino acids. Per the original methods: Nucleated cell counts were estimated from reference gene primer amplification. Assay used: immunoSEQ multiplex PCR; TCRdb lists only in-frame clones, some missing. Clone size and V and J calls were adopted from that table, with D and trimming inferred from the DNA. The sample gives tens of thousands of clones, roughly four fifths of which show up once; 7% to 9% is in the top ten.

The material sequenced was peripheral blood. V usage is TRBV19 and J usage is TRBJ2-7, with D possibly TRBD1 on 5 matching bases. This receptor was identified in a human donor in a cohort sampled during active COVID-19. The CDR3 spells CASSIVGRANEQYF. CDR3 coding DNA: TGTGCCAGTAGTATAGTAGGCAGGGCCAACGAGCAGTACTTC.